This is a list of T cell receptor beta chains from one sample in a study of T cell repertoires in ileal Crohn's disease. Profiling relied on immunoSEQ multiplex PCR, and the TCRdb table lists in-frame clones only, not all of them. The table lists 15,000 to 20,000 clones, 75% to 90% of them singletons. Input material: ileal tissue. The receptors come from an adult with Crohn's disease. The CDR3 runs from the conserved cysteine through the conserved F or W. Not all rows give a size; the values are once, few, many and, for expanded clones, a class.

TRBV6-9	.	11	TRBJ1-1	CASRTVDEAFF
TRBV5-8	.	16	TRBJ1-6	CASTPVRVSYNSPLHF
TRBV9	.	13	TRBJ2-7	CASSVELAGEQYF
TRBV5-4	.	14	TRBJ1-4	CASSQTGGQEKLFF
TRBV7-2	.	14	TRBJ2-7	CASSRDRGNFEQYF
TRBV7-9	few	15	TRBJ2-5	CASSRLAGVEETQYF
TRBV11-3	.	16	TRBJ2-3	CASSRPTGLSEDTQYF
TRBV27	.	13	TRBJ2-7	CATGLAGVPEQYF
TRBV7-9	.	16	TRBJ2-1	CASSPVGGPSYNEQFF
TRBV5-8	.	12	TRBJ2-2	CASSPQVGELFF
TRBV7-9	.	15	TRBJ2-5	CASSPRTGGGETQYF
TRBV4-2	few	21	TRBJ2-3	CASSQDPLGQGMSLSTDTQYF
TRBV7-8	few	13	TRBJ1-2	CASSLAGTRGYTF
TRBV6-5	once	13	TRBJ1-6	CASSFLANSPLHF
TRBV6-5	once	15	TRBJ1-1	CASSYSRGADTEAFF
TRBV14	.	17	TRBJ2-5	CASSQRGGGQRQETQYF
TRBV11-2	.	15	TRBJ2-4	CASSLGRGAGNIQYF
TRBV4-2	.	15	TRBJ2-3	CASSQDGEGPDTQYF
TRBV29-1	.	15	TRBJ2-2	CSVPAGGRNTGELFF
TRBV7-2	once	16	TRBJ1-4	CASSLAQAPTNEKLFF
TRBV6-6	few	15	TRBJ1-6	CASTFGRTGRGALHF
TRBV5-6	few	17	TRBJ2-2	CASSLGSGGWNTGELFF
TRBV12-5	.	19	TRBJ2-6	CASGLDRGLLESGANVLTF
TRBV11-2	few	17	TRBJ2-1	CASSLDHLAGLYNEQFF
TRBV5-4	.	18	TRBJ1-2	CASSLVTNQFGGEGGYTF
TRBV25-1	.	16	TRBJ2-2	CASSPWTGDDTGELFF
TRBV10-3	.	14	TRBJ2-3	CAISLAGGTDTQYF
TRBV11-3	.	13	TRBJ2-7	CASSLSGRDEQYF
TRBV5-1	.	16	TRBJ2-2	CASSWDRARNTGELFF
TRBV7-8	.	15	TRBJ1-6	CASSLGAGNRSPLHF
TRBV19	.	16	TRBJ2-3	CASSSRTSGFTDTQYF
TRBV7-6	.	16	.	CASSLVGRGNDYEQYF
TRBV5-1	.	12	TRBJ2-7	CASKGQGNEQYF
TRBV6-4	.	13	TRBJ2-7	CASSAEEPYEQYF
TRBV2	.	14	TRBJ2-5	CASSDSDSQETQYF
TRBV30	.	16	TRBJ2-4	CAWSGTGSRPKNIQYF
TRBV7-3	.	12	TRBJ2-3	CASSLSRDTQYF
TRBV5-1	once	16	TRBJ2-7	CASSLGKRGGPYEQYF
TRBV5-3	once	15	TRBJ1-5	CARSDGQGKDQPQHF
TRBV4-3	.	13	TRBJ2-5	CASSLGIQETQYF
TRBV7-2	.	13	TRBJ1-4	CASSLADRGKLFF
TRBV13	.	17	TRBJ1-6	CASSFNRENSYNSPLHF
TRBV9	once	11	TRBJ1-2	CASSVGSGYTF
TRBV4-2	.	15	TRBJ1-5	CASRQDSTRNQPQHF
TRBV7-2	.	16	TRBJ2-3	CASSLVAGSATDTQYF
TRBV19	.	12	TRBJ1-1	CASSPYPTEAFF
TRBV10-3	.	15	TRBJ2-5	CAISHTGSGEETQYF
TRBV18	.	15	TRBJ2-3	CASSPGTGSTDTQYF
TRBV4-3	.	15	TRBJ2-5	CASSPRGTRQETQYF
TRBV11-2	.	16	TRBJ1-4	CASSPTPTGELGKLFF
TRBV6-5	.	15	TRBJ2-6	CASSRRLSGANVLTF
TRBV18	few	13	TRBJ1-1	CASSPSGYNEAFF
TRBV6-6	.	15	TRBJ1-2	CASSYGPKRNYGYTF